The 7 T cell receptor beta chains reported below all come from one sample, sequenced in a study of T cells in Graves' hyperthyroidism and ophthalmopathy. Amplification of TCR beta CDR3 regions was performed using RNA transcripts as template. A set of HTBI primers served as the primers for a first-round RT-PCR of the TCR CDR3. One entry per CDR3 protein results from TCRdb running MiXCR on the multiplex PCR reads. The data hold around 540,000 distinct CDR3 sequences, with roughly 16% observed a single time. Sample: blood. These receptors originate from a woman aged 30 to 39 with Graves' ophthalmopathy.

This clonotype was picked up a small number of times. The chain couples TRBV28 to TRBJ2-5; D may be TRBD1 or TRBD2 (6 bases each). V lost 7 bases, J lost 2 bases, and 17 bases lay in between. The germline gives CDR1 MDHEN, CDR2 SYDVKM. This CDR3 has 15 amino acids. Here the CDR3 reads CASKTRGAEQETQYF. The CDR3 DNA is TGTGCCAGCAAAACTAGGGGGGCAGAACAAGAGACCCAGTACTTC.

This clonotype was seen a single time. This chain connects TRBV20-1 to TRBJ1-2; 9 bases are shared with TRBD1. Looked up from germline, CDR1 is DFQATT and CDR2 is SNEGSKA (reference sequence). The CDR3 is 15 residues long. The J segment lost 7 bases and the V segment lost 0 bases, leaving 9 bases of the junction unmatched. The DNA for the CDR3 is TGCAGTGCTAGAGATCCCCAACAGGGGGCGGGTGGCTACACCTTC. Its protein is CSARDPQQGAGGYTF.

The J gene is TRBJ2-1, the V gene TRBV6-2 or TRBV6-3, with D maybe TRBD1 (6 bases). The CDR3 covers 16 residues. Germline V CDR1 and CDR2: MNHEY, SVGEGT. V lost 5 bases, J lost 4 bases, and 18 bases lay in between. This CDR3 is CASSKQGSLYYNEQFF. The CDR3 DNA is TGTGCCAGCAGTAAACAGGGATCCCTGTATTACAATGAGCAGTTCTTC.

This clonotype was seen many times. The chain couples TRBV27 to TRBJ2-1; TRBD1 might be the D (5 bases). CDR1 and CDR2 from the germline V gene are MNHEY and SMNVEV (reference sequence). Trimming took 6 bases from V and 2 from J, leaving 14 bases between them. This CDR3 is built from 15 residues. CDR3 amino acids: CASSYNRITYNEQFF. In DNA form, the CDR3 reads TGTGCCAGCAGCTATAACAGGATAACCTACAATGAGCAGTTCTTC.

This clonotype was detected ten times or more. The V call is TRBV20-1, the J call TRBJ2-2; 9 positions match TRBD2. The junction had 8 bases not matched to a gene; V was cut back by 6 bases and J by 6 bases. The CDR3 is 14 residues long. CDR1 DFQATT and CDR2 SNEGSKA come from the germline V gene (reference sequence). The CDR3 sequence: CSAPLAGVSGELFF. In nucleotides, the CDR3 is TGCAGTGCCCCGTTAGCGGGAGTGTCCGGGGAGCTGTTTTTT.

This clonotype was observed a few times. The chain combines TRBV2 with TRBJ1-5; no definite D call. Trimming took 5 bases from V and 7 from J, leaving 9 bases between them. The CDR3 loop spans 12 amino acids. The germline V gene has CDR1 SNHLY and CDR2 FYNNEI. The CDR3 here is CASSRVGQPQHF. Written as DNA, the CDR3 is TGTGCCAGCAGTCGCGTGGGCCAGCCCCAGCATTTT.

CDR3 sequence reads: CASSDYLLGSIWTNEQYF. DNA of the CDR3: TGTGCCAGCAGCGACTATCTCCTAGGGTCGATCTGGACTAATGAGCAGTACTTC. The chain uses TRBV2 and TRBJ2-7; TRBD2 might be the D (6 bases). The V end lost 6 bases, the J end lost 7 bases, and 31 bases lay between the germline ends. Germline loops: CDR1 SNHLY, CDR2 FYNNEI. This CDR3 is 18 amino acids long.